The entry below gives a single TCR beta chain sequence along with its context. No cognate antigen has been identified for it. One base away there is no much larger clone; base qualities are not given. The Qiagen DNeasy kit was used to extract genomic DNA from unsorted PBMCs and from the negatively selected CD4+ and CD8+ fractions. Amplification of TCR beta CDR3 regions was done by immunoSEQ multiplex PCR with primers that anneal to V and J segments. Amplification bias was minimized using a synthetic immune receptor repertoire, and residual bias was removed computationally after sequencing. On the authors' methods: Repertoire diversity was quantified as the Shannon entropy index using custom Python scripts. Unsorted, CD4+ and CD8+ repertoires were examined separately, except in combined analyses, for which CD4+ and CD8+ sequences were merged in silico. Clonal expansion was defined as at least a 2-fold frequency increase after treatment relative to C1D1, with a pseudocount of 0.5 for undetected baseline clones. Clones with 0 or 1 copy at C1D1 were defined as singleton clones, while clones with 2 or more copies were defined as non-singleton clones. Clones expanded in unsorted samples were annotated as CD4+, CD8+ or unknown by matching protein sequences in sorted samples from the same patient. Wilcoxon tests on paired samples were used to test changes in diversity from C1D1 to C4D1. TCRdb limited this immuneACCESS table to in-frame rearrangements with V and J called. A share of clones is missing; checked studies link under half to unresolved V genes, and the rest is unexplained. V and J calls and clone size are as listed in that table; D and trimming were resolved from the DNA. A total of tens of thousands of clones appear in this sample, approximately 85% of them only once. The ten largest clones capture 10% to 15% of the sample.

The meaning of the sample's time point label: cycle 4 day 1 (C4D1), after about 6 weeks of nivolumab. Every trial patient had relapsed following autologous stem cell transplantation, and prior brentuximab vedotin exposure was what differed among cohorts A, B and C. The trial cohort included 50 to 70 patients with relapsed/refractory classical Hodgkin lymphoma, and each patient had a best overall response of complete response, partial response or progressive disease. In the multi-cohort phase II CheckMate 205 trial, trial patients received single-agent nivolumab. Best overall response was determined by an independent review committee according to the 2007 International Working Group response criteria. Trial PBMCs were collected just before the start of nivolumab (C1D1) and during therapy at cycle 2 day 1 and cycle 4 day 1. Peripheral blood was collected in 8 mL Vacutainer Cell Preparation Tubes, from which PBMCs were isolated by centrifugation and then cryopreserved.

The data derive from a study of PD-1 blockade in classical Hodgkin lymphoma (dated by TCRdb to the early 2020s). Study-level background: Nivolumab dosing was 3 mg/kg intravenously every 2 weeks, continuing until either disease progression or unacceptable toxicity. To define a peripheral blood immune signature of response to PD-1 blockade in classical Hodgkin lymphoma, the study combined TCR beta sequencing with CyTOF.

On the study overall, not on this receptor specifically: The study was restricted to a single clinical trial cohort, and the causes of repertoire differences, possibly disease activity or prior therapy, were left undefined. Baseline TCR diversity was reported to be lower in newly diagnosed patients than in healthy donors, and even lower in relapsed/refractory patients. Lower diversity was seen in patients whose nivolumab began less than 1 year after ASCT, and these patients were left out of later analyses so that immune reconstitution would not confound the results. Among trial patients, those achieving complete response had baseline diversity similar to that of newly diagnosed patients, while diversity was significantly lower in partial responders and progressors. CD4+ but not CD8+ TCR diversity rose significantly by C4D1 (p=0.0027 vs p=0.16), most apparent in complete responders (p=0.02).

Trimming takes 3 bases off V and 4 bases off J; junction bases not matched to a gene: 4. Inclusive of the bounding cysteine and phenylalanine, the CDR3 is 14 residues long. The read is trimmed to its CDR3 DNA, 42 bases read in frame from base 1. The germline V gene (reference sequence) provides CDR1 LNHDA and CDR2 SQIVND. The material sequenced was peripheral blood mononuclear cells (PBMCs), taken before the fourth cycle of nivolumab. The sequence is built from TRBV19 and TRBJ2-7; 9 central bases correspond to TRBD1. The sequence was collected from a human donor with classical Hodgkin lymphoma. The CDR3 amino acid sequence is: CASSIRDRVYEQYF. At the DNA level, the sequence is TGTGCCAGTAGTATCCGGGACAGGGTGTACGAGCAGTACTTC.